The entry below gives a single TCR beta chain sequence along with its context. Its antigen remains undetermined. It has no much larger one-base neighbor in the sample; base qualities were not kept. The data are from a study of T cell changes during pregnancy in multiple sclerosis (dated by TCRdb to between 2018 and 2021). Some background on the complete study: Changes in the T cell repertoire over the course of pregnancy were examined in this study in women with multiple sclerosis.

Counted from cysteine to phenylalanine, this CDR3 has 17 amino acids. The kept DNA is CDR3 alone, 51 bases in frame from the first base. At the junction V is shortened by 4 bases and J by 0 bases, with 17 bases in between. The germline V gene supplies CDR1 SGDLS and CDR2 YYNGEE. Library generation was performed with the immunoSEQ multiplex PCR assay. In TCRdb, the immuneACCESS table is reduced to in-frame sequences with V and J assigned. These tables do not hold every clone; where another copy was compared, an unresolved V gene accounts for under half, and the others remain unexplained. The sample table holds under 95,000 clones, of which around 94% were seen once. The ten largest clones represent 2% to 2.5% of the sample.

The sample here was peripheral blood, taken after pregnancy. The chain links TRBV9 with TRBJ1-3, and perhaps TRBD1 as D gene, on 6 matching bases. This sequence was found in a female donor with multiple sclerosis, enrolled in a pregnancy study. Read as DNA, the sequence is TGTGCCAGCAGCATCCGAGGACAGTCAAGCTCTGGAAACACCATATATTTT. Translated, this is CASSIRGQSSSGNTIYF.